Below are 17 T cell receptor beta chains sequenced from a single sample in a study of T cell responses to AZD1222 COVID-19 vaccine. TCRdb's table, derived via immunoSEQ multiplex PCR, lists solely in-frame clones and lacks some. The sample lists 89,000 or so clones; 75% to 95% were seen once. Here the sequenced sample was peripheral blood, taken 28 days after the second AZD1222 dose. Every receptor here comes from an adult who received the AZD1222 COVID-19 vaccine.

This rearrangement joins TRBV5-8 to TRBJ2-1, with TRBD2 as a possible D gene (5 bases). V was pared by 0 bases and J by 2 bases, with 9 bases between. Germline CDR1 reads SGHTS; CDR2 reads YDEGEE. The CDR3 has 15 amino acids. CDR3 amino acids: CASSLVGVTYNEQFF. The CDR3 DNA reads as TGTGCCAGCAGCTTGGTCGGGGTAACCTACAATGAGCAGTTCTTC.

The chain is built from TRBV4-2 and TRBJ2-3, with 13 bases fitting TRBD2. The CDR3 has 18 amino acids. V was clipped by 2 bases and J by 2 bases; unmatched bases: 7. Germline V lookup: CDR1 LGHNA, CDR2 YNFKEQ. CDR3 in DNA: TGTGCCAGCAGCCAAAAGACTAGCGGGAGGCCCCACACAGATACGCAGTATTTT. Its translation is CASSQKTSGRPHTDTQYF.

Comment on this clone: The sample carries other DNA sequences with the same CDR3. V usage is TRBV7-3 and J usage is TRBJ2-7; the match to TRBD2 covers 8 bases. Germline CDR1 and CDR2: SGHTA and FQGTGA. V was clipped by 5 bases and J by 3 bases; unmatched bases: 12. The CDR3 sequence is 16 residues long. CDR3: CASSRRGGGGNYEQYF. DNA of the CDR3: TGTGCCAGCAGCCGAAGGGGTGGCGGGGGGAACTACGAGCAGTACTTC.

This rearrangement joins TRBV6-5 to TRBJ1-4; D not certain. CDR1 and CDR2 (germline): MNHEY, SVGAGI. V was pared by 8 bases and J by 7 bases, with 8 bases between. The CDR3 is 11 amino acids. CDR3: CASWRGEKLFF. In DNA form, the CDR3 reads TGTGCCAGCTGGCGGGGTGAAAAACTGTTTTTT.

This chain links TRBV29-1 with TRBJ1-2; TRBD1 matches at 8 bases. CDR3 length: 15 amino acids. The germline V gene encodes CDR1 SQVTM and CDR2 ANQGSEA. V lost 3 bases to trimming and J lost 5 bases; unmatched junction nucleotides: 11. Here the CDR3 DNA reads TGCAGCGTTGAGGGACAGGCGTCAAAGCCGTATGGCTACACCTTC. Protein: CSVEGQASKPYGYTF.

The chain joins TRBV28 to TRBJ2-7; TRBD1 is a possible D gene (6 bases). CDR1 is MDHEN, CDR2 SYDVKM, per germline. V lost 2 bases and J lost 0, with 8 bases in between. The CDR3 has 14 amino acids. The CDR3 DNA reads as TGTGCCAGCAGTTTACCAGGGGTCTCCTACGAGCAGTACTTC. The encoded protein is CASSLPGVSYEQYF.

V gene TRBV19 combines with J gene TRBJ2-2; 10 nucleotides line up with TRBD1. The CDR3 extends over 15 amino acids. The germline CDR1 and CDR2 sequences are LNHDA and SQIVND (reference sequence). Losses at the gene ends were 4 bases for V and 4 bases for J; bases not matched to a gene: 3. DNA of the CDR3: TGTGCCAGTAGTAGGGACAGGGGACTCACCGGGGAGCTGTTTTTT. It specifies CASSRDRGLTGELFF. Full variable domain (remainder filled in from reference TRBV19 and TRBJ2-2): DGGITQSPKYLFRKEGQNVTLSCEQNLNHDAMYWYRQDPGQGLRLIYYSQIVNDFQKGDIAEGYSVSREKKESFPLTVTSAQKNPTAFYLCASSRDRGLTGELFFGEGSRLTVL.

This clone was seen only a few times. The chain combines TRBV5-6 with TRBJ1-5; D ambiguous. The CDR3 sequence is 16 residues long. Germline values: CDR1 SGHDT, CDR2 YYEEEE. V lost 3 bases to trimming and J lost 3 bases, with 16 bases between them. In DNA form, the CDR3 reads TGTGCCAGCAGCTCCCTCAGTAACAGCTTCAATCAGCCCCAGCATTTT. This translates into CASSSLSNSFNQPQHF.

The chain links TRBV19 to TRBJ2-7; 12 nucleotides match TRBD2. The ends lost 5 bases at V and 4 bases at J; junction bases unmatched: 9. CDR3 size: 16 residues. Per the germline V gene, CDR1 is LNHDA and CDR2 is SQIVND (reference sequence). CDR3 residues: CASSGQWTSGMYEQYF. CDR3 nucleotide sequence: TGTGCCAGTAGTGGTCAATGGACTAGCGGGATGTACGAGCAGTACTTC.

CDR3 loop: CASWLDRDEPTDTQYF. CDR3 coding DNA: TGTGCCAGTTGGCTGGACAGGGACGAGCCCACAGATACGCAGTATTTT. This chain connects TRBV19 to TRBJ2-3; TRBD1 agrees at 8 bases. The V gene's germline CDR1 is LNHDA and CDR2 SQIVND (reference sequence). This CDR3 has 16 residues. The ends lost 8 bases at V and 2 bases at J; junction bases unmatched: 12.

This chain joins TRBV4-1 and TRBJ1-2; 8 bases line up with TRBD1. J gave up 7 bases and V 5 bases, and 6 bases lay outside the gene matches. Looked up from germline, CDR1 is MGHRA and CDR2 is YSYEKL. The CDR3 totals 13 residues. CDR3 DNA sequence: TGCGCCAGCAGCTACGTTGACAGGGGTGGCTACACCTTC. Protein sequence: CASSYVDRGGYTF.

J is TRBJ1-1 and V is TRBV19; D uncertain. Germline CDR1 reads LNHDA; CDR2 reads SQIVND (reference sequence). The CDR3 has 13 amino acids. Trimming removed 5 bases from V and 0 bases from J, with 7 bases in between. CDR3 region: CASSFDMNTEAFF. In DNA, the CDR3 is TGTGCCAGTAGTTTTGACATGAACACTGAAGCTTTCTTT.

The rearrangement uses TRBV9 and TRBJ1-3, with 12 bases identical to TRBD1. Trimming took 0 bases from V and 2 from J; bases not matched to a gene: 9. This CDR3 is 19 amino acids long. Germline V gene data show CDR1 as SGDLS and CDR2 as YYNGEE. The CDR3 loop reads CASSVGGTGGSGAGNTIYF. The CDR3 nucleotides read TGTGCCAGCAGCGTAGGCGGGACAGGGGGCTCCGGGGCTGGAAACACCATATATTTT.

The CDR3 spells CASSRLAGGNTGELFF. In DNA, the CDR3 is TGTGCCAGCAGTCGACTAGCGGGGGGGAACACCGGGGAGCTGTTTTTT. The genes are TRBV6-6 and TRBJ2-2; TRBD2 matches at 13 bases. The CDR3 spans 16 residues. Trimming removed 5 bases from V and 1 base from J; junction bases left unmatched: 1. Germline CDR1 reads MNHNY; CDR2 reads SVGAGI (reference sequence).

The V gene is TRBV2, the J gene TRBJ1-5; D unclear. The CDR3 spans 14 residues. CDR1 and CDR2 from the germline V gene are SNHLY and FYNNEI. V was pared by 5 bases and J by 0 bases, with 8 bases between. The CDR3 DNA reads as TGTGCCAGCAGTCGGGATGATAGCAATCAGCCCCAGCATTTT. Its translation: CASSRDDSNQPQHF.

CDR3 sequence reads: CASSEGGRSYEQYF. Here the CDR3 DNA reads TGTGCCAGCAGTGAAGGGGGCCGTTCCTACGAGCAGTACTTC. The genes are TRBV6-1 and TRBJ2-7, with a weak D call TRBD1 (5 bases). This CDR3 spans 14 amino acids. The germline V gene encodes CDR1 MNHNS and CDR2 SASEGT. Trimming took 1 base from V and 1 from J, leaving 8 bases between them.

V gene TRBV19 combines with J gene TRBJ1-1; possible D gene TRBD1, 6 bases. Germline CDR1 reads LNHDA; CDR2 reads SQIVND (reference sequence). Trimming pared 7 bases from V and 5 bases from J, leaving 14 bases between. The CDR3 is 13 residues long. The CDR3 spells CASKTDRGTEAFF. CDR3 nucleotide sequence: TGTGCCAGTAAAACGGACAGAGGGACTGAAGCTTTCTTT.